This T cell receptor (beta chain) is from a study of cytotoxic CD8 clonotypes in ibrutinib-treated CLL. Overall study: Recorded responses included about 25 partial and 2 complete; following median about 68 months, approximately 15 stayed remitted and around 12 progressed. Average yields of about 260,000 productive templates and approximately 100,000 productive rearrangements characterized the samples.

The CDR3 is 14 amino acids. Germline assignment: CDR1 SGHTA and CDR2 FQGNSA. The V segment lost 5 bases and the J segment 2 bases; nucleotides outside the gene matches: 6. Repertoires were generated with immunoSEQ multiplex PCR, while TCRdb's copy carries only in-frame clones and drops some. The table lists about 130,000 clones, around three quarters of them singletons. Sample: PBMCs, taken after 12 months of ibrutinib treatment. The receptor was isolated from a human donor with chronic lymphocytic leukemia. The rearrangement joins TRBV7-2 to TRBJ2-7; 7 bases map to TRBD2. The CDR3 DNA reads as TGTGCCAGCAGCCGGGACTACGCGACCTACGAGCAGTACTTC. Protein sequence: CASSRDYATYEQYF.